This T cell receptor beta chain was sequenced during a study of shared clonotypes between healthy human individuals. Study conclusions and caveats: Non-shared clonotypes had lower generation probabilities than those shared by all four donors.

The naive CD8 fraction comprised CD45RO-negative cells positively selected for CCR7 and excluded terminally differentiated effector memory CD45RA+ cells. Assay runs were performed at deep level. TCRdb keeps only in-frame clones here, not all; method: immunoSEQ multiplex PCR. Among hundreds of thousands of clones listed, 92% were seen once. Trimming left V 3 bases short and J 0 bases short, with 12 bases between. The CDR3 has 15 residues. CDR1 MNHEY and CDR2 SMNVEV come from the germline V gene (reference sequence). Concerning this clone: Antigen specificity is unknown.

This TCR came from a man aged 25 to 40 in good health. What was sequenced was naive CD8+ T cells sorted from blood. The chain links TRBV27 to TRBJ2-7; the D gene is possibly TRBD2 (5 bases). The CDR3 is CASSFFAGPSYEQYF. CDR3 bases: TGTGCCAGCAGTTTTTTCGCGGGTCCCTCCTACGAGCAGTACTTC.